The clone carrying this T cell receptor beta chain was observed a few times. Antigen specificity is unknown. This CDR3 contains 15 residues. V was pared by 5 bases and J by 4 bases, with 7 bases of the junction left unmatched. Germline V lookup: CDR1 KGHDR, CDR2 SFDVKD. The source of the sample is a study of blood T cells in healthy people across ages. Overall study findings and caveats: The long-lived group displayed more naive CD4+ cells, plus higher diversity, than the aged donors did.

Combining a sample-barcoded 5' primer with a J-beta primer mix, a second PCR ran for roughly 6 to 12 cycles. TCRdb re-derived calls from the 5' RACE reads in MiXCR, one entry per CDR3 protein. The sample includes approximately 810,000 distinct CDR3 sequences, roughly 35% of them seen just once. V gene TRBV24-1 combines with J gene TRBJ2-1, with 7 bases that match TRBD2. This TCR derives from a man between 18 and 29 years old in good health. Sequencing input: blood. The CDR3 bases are TGTGCCACCAGTGCGAGCGGGGATTCTTACAATGAGCAGTTCTTC. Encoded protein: CATSASGDSYNEQFF.